The source of this T cell receptor (beta chain) is a study of blood T cells in healthy people across ages (dated by TCRdb to 2014 to 2015). Notes on the research overall: In model experiments, template switching captured about one uniquely barcoded TCR beta cDNA molecule for every two T cells. Using deep sequencing normalized with unique cDNA molecular identifiers, the study measured how TCR beta repertoire diversity changes with age. Donors were grouped into four age groups: young (average approximately 16 years), middle-aged (around 39), aged (roughly 62) and long-lived (about 89). To avoid experimental bias, donors of different ages were randomly spread across the sequencing lanes. Using the same blood draw, the study looked at two additional independent replicas of 1 million unique cDNA reads for two donors, one aged 18 to 30 and the other aged 80 or older. Summary of the overall study and its limitations: Observed TCR beta diversity per million T cells fell roughly linearly with age, and a significant reduction was already apparent by age roughly 40. The percentage of naive T cells measured by flow cytometry correlated strongly with observed TCR beta diversity. Donor CMV infection status was unknown, potentially confounding age-related changes in expanded clonotypes. Because profiling used bulk unsorted PBMCs, naive and antigen-experienced compartments could not be compared conclusively. Estimates of total diversity from one million sequenced T cells were regarded as lower bounds and underestimates. Compared with the aged group, more naive CD4+ T cells, fewer expanded clones and increased TCR diversity were shown by the long-lived group, suggesting age selection.

This clonotype was recorded only once. Which antigen it targets is not known. The record has no base qualities; no much larger clone is one base away. A single read counts as weak evidence. Per the germline V gene, MGHDK is the CDR1 and SYGVNS is the CDR2. The CDR3 has 14 amino acids, counting the end cysteine and phenylalanine. Of all the DNA, just the CDR3 is kept, 42 bases in frame from base 1. V trim: 6 bases; J trim: 11 bases; unmatched bases: 13. Library generation was performed with 5' RACE. The sequencing machine was an Illumina HiSeq 2500. The second PCR ran for roughly 6 to 11 cycles and used a J-beta primer mix along with a sample-barcoded 5' primer. A template-switch 5' adaptor carrying 12 random nucleotides introduced a unique molecular identifier onto each TCR beta cDNA molecule. Each sample yielded at least 3 million CDR3-containing paired-end reads. The Mint cDNA synthesis kit, primed by a TRBC-specific oligonucleotide, was used to synthesize first-strand cDNA from all RNA. Following uracil-DNA glycosylase treatment, a first 18-cycle PCR with universal primers M1SS and BC2_uni_R was performed on all cDNA. Under the source paper's analysis protocol: Normalization of each sample was performed by random selection of 1 million high-quality reads, each carrying a distinct molecular identifier. Instead of being binned into consensus sequences, reads that shared molecular identifiers were thrown out. CDR3 identification, clonotype clustering and error correction used MiTCR with a Q25 quality threshold and the strictest error-elimination algorithm. A nonparametric unseen species model using Euler transformation provided a lower-bound estimate of total TCR beta diversity. Using fastp trimming at Q25 and MiXCR clonotype assembly, TCRdb reanalyzed the public sequencing data and kept in-frame beta chains. Each record represents a unique CDR3 protein, reported with the most common genes and DNA among its rows. TCRdb's processing, not the authors', yielded these V and J calls. Recorded for this sample are about 810,000 distinct CDR3 sequences; 30% to 45% of them occurred a single time. 10% to 15% of the sample rests with the top ten.

The roughly 39 donors, aged about 6 to 95 years, were systemically healthy Caucasian individuals from Russia. Each donor gave around 9.8 milliliters of peripheral blood, collected into EDTA-treated Vacutainer tubes. Ficoll-Paque density-gradient centrifugation was used to isolate PBMCs, with at least 6.5 million per sample. Trizol reagent was used to extract total RNA from the PBMCs, yielding at least 5 micrograms per sample. The percentages of naive CD45RAhigh/CD27high T cells were determined by flow cytometry on a PBMC aliquot from every donor. The chain is assembled from TRBV25-1 and TRBJ1-1, with 9 bases aligning to TRBD1. Sample: blood. This TCR was recovered from a young man in good health. The CDR3 in this case is CASRGDRGMGRAFF. DNA sequence: TGTGCCAGCAGGGGAGACAGGGGGATGGGTCGGGCTTTCTTT. Supplemented by the reference TRBV25-1 and TRBJ1-1 proteins around the CDR3, the complete variable domain is EADIYQTPRYLVIGTGKKITLECSQTMGHDKMYWYQQDPGMELHLIHYSYGVNSTEKGDLSSESTVSRIRTEHFPLTLESARPSHTSQYLCASRGDRGMGRAFFGQGTRLTVV.